Below are 2 T cell receptor beta chains sequenced from a single sample in a study of blood T cell repertoires in COVID-19. The data were produced by immunoSEQ multiplex PCR, yet TCRdb's version contains in-frame clones alone and is incomplete. The repertoire holds some 110,000 clones, with less than 85% as singletons. Sequencing used peripheral blood. These receptor sequences come from a man over 45 with acute or convalescent COVID-19.

This CDR3 is CASSLEGRGATNEQYF. The CDR3 DNA sequence: TGTGCCAGCAGCTTGGAGGGGCGGGGGGCCACTAACGAGCAGTACTTC. The chain uses TRBV5-4 and TRBJ2-7; TRBD2 matches at 8 bases. CDR1 is SGHNT, CDR2 YYREEE, per germline (reference sequence). V shed 0 bases, J shed 5 bases, and the junction held 10 bases outside the gene matches. The CDR3 has 16 amino acids.

V and J are TRBV18 and TRBJ1-1; TRBD1 agrees at 8 bases. Germline assignment: CDR1 KGHSH and CDR2 LQKENI. The CDR3 is made up of 17 amino acids. The V segment lost 3 bases and the J segment 1 base; nucleotides outside the gene matches: 10. The chain's CDR3 is CASSPFPGQAPNTEAFF. The CDR3 nucleotides are TGTGCCAGCTCACCTTTCCCGGGACAGGCCCCGAACACTGAAGCTTTCTTT.